The 17 T cell receptor beta chains below were found in one sample sequenced in a study of T cell responses to AZD1222 COVID-19 vaccine. TCRdb's table, derived via immunoSEQ multiplex PCR, lists solely in-frame clones and lacks some. The sample records approximately 130,000 clones, around 85% being singletons. The sequenced sample was peripheral blood, obtained 28 days after the second dose of the MenACWY control vaccine. The receptors come from an adult who received the MenACWY meningococcal vaccine as a control.

This sequence joins TRBV7-9 and TRBJ1-4; 8 bases align to TRBD1. This CDR3 contains 14 residues. Germline CDR1 reads SEHNR; CDR2 reads FQNEAQ (reference sequence). The V and J ends lost 5 bases and 3 bases, in that order; junction bases with no gene match: 2. CDR3 DNA: TGTGCCAGCAGCCTGGACAGGGCTAATGAAAAACTGTTTTTT. Amino acid sequence: CASSLDRANEKLFF.

V is TRBV4-2 and J is TRBJ1-6, with TRBD1 identical over 9 bases. There are 15 residues in the CDR3. With V trimmed by 1 base and J by 5 bases, 0 bases remained unmatched. Per germline, CDR1 LGHNA and CDR2 YNFKEQ. In DNA, the CDR3 is TGTGCCAGCAGCCAAGGGGACAGGGATAATTCACCCCTCCACTTT. Its protein product is CASSQGDRDNSPLHF.

The chain joins TRBV7-2 to TRBJ2-2; TRBD2 matches at 11 bases. Germline values: CDR1 SGHTA, CDR2 FQGNSA. There are 16 residues in the CDR3. V was clipped by 5 bases and J by 5 bases; unmatched bases: 7. In nucleotides, the CDR3 is TGTGCCAGCAGCATAACTAGCGGGGGAAGGACCGGGGAGCTGTTTTTT. Protein product: CASSITSGGRTGELFF.

This chain uses TRBV18 with TRBJ2-6; no firm D call. The germline CDR1 and CDR2 sequences are KGHSH and LQKENI. Trimming left V 3 bases short and J 0 bases short, with 0 bases between. CDR3 length: 13 residues. The CDR3 spells CASSPSGANVLTF. CDR3 nucleotides: TGTGCCAGCTCACCCTCTGGGGCCAACGTCCTGACTTTC.

The chain joins TRBV7-9 to TRBJ1-6; D is undetermined. Trimming took 4 bases from V and 6 from J, leaving 10 bases between them. CDR3 length equals 14 residues. CDR1 and CDR2 from the germline V gene are SEHNR and FQNEAQ (reference sequence). The CDR3 bases are TGTGCCAGCAGCTCCACGGGATTTAATTCACCCCTCCACTTT. Its translation: CASSSTGFNSPLHF.

The V and J genes are TRBV7-2 and TRBJ1-5; D not certain. Germline lookup yields CDR1 SGHTA and CDR2 FQGNSA. V was trimmed by 5 bases and J by 6 bases, leaving 8 bases between them. The CDR3 sequence is 12 residues long. CDR3: CASSPKGQPQHF. DNA for the CDR3: TGTGCCAGCAGCCCGAAGGGTCAGCCCCAGCATTTT.

As for this clone: This sample includes further DNA sequences coding for the same CDR3. The CDR3 nucleotides read TGTGCCAGCAGTTACGGAGAGACCCAGTACTTC. Translation: CASSYGETQYF. The chain uses TRBV6-2 or TRBV6-3 and TRBJ2-5, with D uncertain. This CDR3 comprises 11 residues. Per the germline V gene, CDR1 is MNHEY and CDR2 is SVGEGT. V was trimmed by 2 bases and J by 4 bases, leaving 2 bases between them.

This rearrangement joins TRBV7-3 to TRBJ2-2; the match to TRBD1 covers 8 bases. V trimming: 4 bases; J trimming: 7 bases; junction bases outside the gene matches: 8. This CDR3 has 15 amino acids. Germline V gene data show CDR1 as SGHTA and CDR2 as FQGTGA. For the CDR3, the DNA is TGTGCCAGCAGCTCCGGACAGGGTTTTGGCGGGGAGCTGTTTTTT. Amino acids: CASSSGQGFGGELFF.

A remark on this clone: Relative to the germline gene, one junction end is altered; a read error may explain this. The V gene is TRBV4-1, the J gene TRBJ1-2; TRBD1 is a possible D gene (6 bases). The germline V gene encodes CDR1 MGHRA and CDR2 YSYEKL. The CDR3 loop spans 13 amino acids. Here the CDR3 reads CASSHPRDTRFAF. CDR3 DNA: TGCGCCAGCAGCCATCCCCGGGACACCAGATTCGCCTTC.

CDR3 sequence reads: CASSIDRQTQYF. In nucleotides, the CDR3 is TGTGCCAGTAGTATAGACCGACAGACCCAGTACTTC. This chain uses TRBV19 with TRBJ2-5; D gene ambiguous. This CDR3 contains 12 residues. Germline V gene data show CDR1 as LNHDA and CDR2 as SQIVND (reference sequence). The V gene lost 0 bases and the J gene lost 6 bases, with 5 bases spanning the gap. The full variable domain, in which reference TRBV19 and TRBJ2-5 provide the parts outside the CDR3, is DGGITQSPKYLFRKEGQNVTLSCEQNLNHDAMYWYRQDPGQGLRLIYYSQIVNDFQKGDIAEGYSVSREKKESFPLTVTSAQKNPTAFYLCASSIDRQTQYFGPGTRLLVL.

This chain links TRBV9 with TRBJ2-2, with D perhaps matching TRBD1 (5 bases). In germline, CDR1 is SGDLS, CDR2 YYNGEE. The CDR3 runs to 13 residues. Between the trimmed V and J ends, which lost 0 bases and 8 bases, there was a span of 8 bases. CDR3 sequence (DNA): TGTGCCAGCAGCGTAGGGGGCTTTGGGGAGCTGTTTTTT. Protein product: CASSVGGFGELFF.

V and J are TRBV3-1 (or the pseudogene TRBV3-2) and TRBJ1-4, with D tentatively TRBD1 (5 bases). Trimming removed 0 bases from V and 8 bases from J, with 10 bases in between. Germline values: CDR1 LGHDT, CDR2 YNNKEL (reference sequence). The CDR3 runs 14 residues. CDR3 sequence: CASSQETGGEKLFF. As DNA, the CDR3 is TGTGCCAGCAGCCAAGAAACAGGAGGCGAAAAACTGTTTTTT.

In its sample, this clone was seen once. CDR3 sequence: CASSLLASGEETQYF. As DNA, the CDR3 is TGCGCCAGCAGCTTGTTGGCTAGCGGGGAAGAGACCCAGTACTTC. The chain employs TRBV5-1 and TRBJ2-5; 9 bases map to TRBD2. V dropped 1 base and J dropped 3; count of bases not matched to a gene: 4. The CDR3 has 15 amino acids. In germline, CDR1 is SGHRS, CDR2 YFSETQ.

V usage is TRBV27 and J usage is TRBJ1-5; the D is unclear. V was clipped by 3 bases and J by 9 bases, with 18 bases between them. This CDR3 has 15 amino acids. Germline-derived CDR1 and CDR2 are MNHEY and SMNVEV (reference sequence). The CDR3 sequence: CASSLKGIDMRPQHF. DNA of the CDR3: TGTGCCAGCAGTTTGAAAGGGATAGATATGAGGCCCCAGCATTTT.

V usage is TRBV27 and J usage is TRBJ1-6; tentative D call: TRBD1 (6 bases). CDR1 is MNHEY and CDR2 is SMNVEV in the germline V gene (reference sequence). The V and J ends lost 6 bases and 7 bases respectively, with 16 bases between them. The CDR3 length is 15 residues. The CDR3 bases are TGTGCCAGCAGAGGACCGCGGGGGCAGAATTCACCCCTCCACTTT. As protein: CASRGPRGQNSPLHF.

The chain links TRBV19 to TRBJ1-3; 9 bases align to TRBD1. CDR3 size: 14 residues. Unmatched junction bases numbered 2, after V lost 6 bases and J lost 2 bases. Germline V gene sequence: CDR1 LNHDA, CDR2 SQIVND (reference sequence). The CDR3 protein is CASRHRGPGNTIYF. In DNA, the CDR3 is TGTGCCAGTAGACACAGGGGGCCTGGAAACACCATATATTTT. Full variable domain (remainder filled in from reference TRBV19 and TRBJ1-3): DGGITQSPKYLFRKEGQNVTLSCEQNLNHDAMYWYRQDPGQGLRLIYYSQIVNDFQKGDIAEGYSVSREKKESFPLTVTSAQKNPTAFYLCASRHRGPGNTIYFGEGSWLTVV.

The count of this clone is one. The V and J genes are TRBV29-1 and TRBJ1-1; tentative D call: TRBD1 (5 bases). CDR1 is SQVTM and CDR2 is ANQGSEA in the germline V gene. V was clipped by 6 bases and J by 6 bases, with 11 bases between them. This CDR3 comprises 11 residues. CDR3 sequence (DNA): TGCAGCGTCGGGGGATGGGCTGAAGCTTTCTTT. This codes for CSVGGWAEAFF.